Described below is a single T cell receptor beta chain sequence and its context. Its antigen specificity is not known. The record has no base qualities; no much larger clone is one base away. The CDR3 sequence holds 13 residues, the cysteine and phenylalanine included. Solely the CDR3 DNA is kept, with 39 bases framed from the first base. The germline V and J ends show losses of 5 bases and 10 bases respectively, and no gene match explains 10 bases of the junction. CDR1 MDHEN and CDR2 SYDVKM were looked up in the germline V gene. The sample belongs to a study of T cell responses to AZD1222 COVID-19 vaccine (dated by TCRdb to the early 2020s). For the wider study: AZD1222 recipients given second doses at about 4 weeks or at about 12 weeks were pooled, since spike-specific TCR depth and breadth were not found to differ between the two schedules. TCR sequencing was performed for 230 to 250 trial participants, of whom some 200 were given two doses of AZD1222 and around 25 were given two doses of MenACWY control vaccine. Enrollment into the trials was organized by age into subgroups of 18-55, 56-69 and 70-plus years, and those subgroups contained approximately 160, 26 and 62 TCR-sequenced participants, respectively. What the research found in general, with its limitations: No day 14 peak-response samples were available, so repertoires were characterized only after the peak T cell response. Conclusions about previously exposed vaccinees are limited because only five to seven AZD1222 recipients were SARS-CoV-2 seropositive at baseline. Reportedly, almost half of the unique spike-specific TCRs recognized epitopes lying outside the regions that are mutated in the B.1.351 and B.1.1.7 variants. After two AZD1222 doses, spike-specific TCR breadth and depth were significantly higher than at day 0 and than in MenACWY recipients. Participants were mostly white British, with more females than males. The authors suggested clonal diversity may have been underestimated. The whole spike protein was spanned by vaccine-associated CD4 TCRs, and dominant responses were seen in regions 160-218 and 743-854. In the small 56-69-year group, the increase in depth fell short of significance, most likely because of low power.

The CDR3 regions of human TCRbeta chains were analyzed by immunosequencing. Per the authors' processing: TCRs in the repertoires were compared against a reference library of SARS-CoV-2-specific TCRs that had been generated with the MIRA antigen-specificity platform. Breadth was defined as the fraction of unique TCRs that were SARS-CoV-2-associated. Depth was defined as the fraction of total T cells that were SARS-CoV-2-associated. Using the MIRA data, each spike-specific TCR was assigned both to the spike region to which the TCR was reactive and to a CD4 or CD8 class. Log10-transformed breadth and depth values were compared by one-way ANOVA with Sidak's multiple comparisons tests. The table comes from immuneACCESS by way of TCRdb, which keeps in-frame sequences with V and J called. Part of the clones is missing from these tables; in studies checked, under half for an unresolved V gene and the rest for unknown reasons. V, J and clone size are taken as reported in that table, and D and trimming were inferred from the DNA itself. Present in this sample are some 150,000 clones, around nine tenths of which were seen just once. The ten largest clones take up under 5.5% of the sample.

Per the publication, the time point label means: baseline before first vaccination. Vaccinee samples came from UK trials COV001 and COV002, including a single-blind randomized controlled phase 2/3 trial of AZD1222 (ChAdOx1 nCoV-19) in healthy adults. Trial participant PBMC samples were collected at day 0 and day 28 after the second dose for TCRbeta chain sequencing. The sample consisted of peripheral blood, taken on day 0 of AZD1222 vaccination. The sequence is built from TRBV28 and TRBJ1-1, and 7 junction bases match TRBD1. The TCR sequence derives from an adult in good health. CDR3 loop: CASSRRQGWGAFF. The nucleotide sequence reads as follows: TGTGCCAGCAGTCGCCGACAGGGATGGGGAGCTTTCTTT.